This T cell receptor (beta chain) is from a study of T cell changes during pregnancy in multiple sclerosis. The assay was immunoSEQ multiplex PCR, and TCRdb's table has in-frame clones only and misses some. There are 85,000 to 95,000 clones in the sample; 91% occur only once, and around 1.7% lies in the top ten. The V end was cut by 2 bases, the J end by 3 bases, with 20 bases between. Germline CDR1 LGHNT, CDR2 FRNRAP. The CDR3 contains 17 residues. The V gene is TRBV12-5, the J gene TRBJ2-7; D is possibly TRBD1 (8 bases). The sequence came from a female donor in good health, enrolled as a control in a pregnancy study. This sample comprised peripheral blood, obtained after pregnancy. The CDR3 reads CASGLPTRQGRDYEQYF. The CDR3 region has the DNA TGTGCTAGTGGTTTGCCAACCCGACAGGGGAGGGACTACGAGCAGTACTTC.